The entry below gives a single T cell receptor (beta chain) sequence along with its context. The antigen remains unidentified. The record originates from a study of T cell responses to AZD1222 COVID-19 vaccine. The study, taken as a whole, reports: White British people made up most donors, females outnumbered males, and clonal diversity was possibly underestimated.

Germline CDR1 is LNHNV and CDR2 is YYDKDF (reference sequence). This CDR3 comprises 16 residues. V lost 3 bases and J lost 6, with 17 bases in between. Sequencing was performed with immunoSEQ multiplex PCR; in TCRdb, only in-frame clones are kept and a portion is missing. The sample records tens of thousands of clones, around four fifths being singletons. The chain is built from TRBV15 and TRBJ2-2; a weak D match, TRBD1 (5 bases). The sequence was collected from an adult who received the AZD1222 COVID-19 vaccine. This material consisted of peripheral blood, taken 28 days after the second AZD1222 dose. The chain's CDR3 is CATSRAEVRASGELFF. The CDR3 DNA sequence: TGTGCCACCAGCAGGGCGGAAGTCAGGGCTTCCGGGGAGCTGTTTTTT.